Listed below are T cell receptor beta chains from one sample, sequenced in a study of technical replicates of blood from a few donors. Some clones are missing from TCRdb's copy, which holds only in-frame ones; the method was immunoSEQ multiplex PCR. The sample has more than 75,000 clones, roughly 94% seen once. The source material was T cells isolated from PBMCs. The receptors derive from a human donor in good health. Both conserved end residues are part of each CDR3. The D gene is left open where the match is weak. Clone size is given for some rows only: seen once, a few or many times, or a class if the clone is expanded.

clone size	V gene	D gene	J gene	CDR3 DNA	CDR3 protein
-	TRBV15	-	TRBJ2-1	TGTGCCACCAGCAGAGATTCGAATGAGCAGTTCTTC	CATSRDSNEQFF
-	TRBV9	-	TRBJ2-3	TGTGCCAGCACATCCATAGCCTCTCTCACAGATACGCAGTATTTT	CASTSIASLTDTQYF
-	TRBV5-6	TRBD2	TRBJ2-6	TGTGCCAGCATCCCGGGACTAGCTTCCTCTGGGGCCAACGTCCTGACTTTC	CASIPGLASSGANVLTF
-	TRBV7-3	TRBD1	TRBJ1-3	TGTGCCAGCAGCATGGACAGGAGGCGAAACACCATATATTTT	CASSMDRRRNTIYF
-	TRBV5-1	-	TRBJ2-1	TGCGCCAGCAGCTTGGGGCAAAGCTCCTACAATGAGCAGTTCTTC	CASSLGQSSYNEQFF
-	TRBV19	TRBD2	TRBJ2-1	TGTGCCAGTAGTACGAGCGCTACTAGCGAACTCTACAATGAGCAGTTCTTC	CASSTSATSELYNEQFF
-	TRBV15	-	TRBJ1-2	TGTGCCACCAGCAGCACCCCTGCAGGGGCCCTCTGGGGCTACACCTTC	CATSSTPAGALWGYTF
-	TRBV5-1	-	TRBJ2-2	TGCGCCAGCAGCGCGGGGTCGGAGCTGTTTTTT	CASSAGSELFF
once	TRBV5-8	TRBD1	TRBJ1-1	TGTGCCAGCAGCTTTCGGGACAGGATGGGAACTGAAGCTTTCTTT	CASSFRDRMGTEAFF
-	TRBV19	-	TRBJ1-2	TGTGCCAGTAGCCAACCTCAGGGGTATGGCTACACCTTC	CASSQPQGYGYTF
-	TRBV5-4	TRBD2	TRBJ2-7	TGTGCCAGCAGCTTGGTAGAGGGACTAACCTTGCCCCTCTACGAGCAGTACTTC	CASSLVEGLTLPLYEQYF
-	TRBV4-1	-	TRBJ2-7	TGCGCCAGCAGCCTCGCGGATGTTTTCCACGAGCAGTACTTC	CASSLADVFHEQYF
-	TRBV5-6	-	TRBJ1-5	TGTGCCAGCAGCCTTAGCGAGGCGACGGGGGGTCAGCCCCAGCATTTT	CASSLSEATGGQPQHF
-	TRBV4-2	TRBD1	TRBJ1-1	TGTGCCAGCAGTAAAAGGGGACAGGGGGCCCAAAACACTGAAGCTTTCTTT	CASSKRGQGAQNTEAFF
-	TRBV27	-	TRBJ2-2	TGTGCCAGCAGGGGCCAGAACACCGGGGAGCTGTTTTTT	CASRGQNTGELFF
-	TRBV2	-	TRBJ1-2	TGTGCCAGCCCCCACCCCGAGGTAGGGGGCTATGGCTACACCTTC	CASPHPEVGGYGYTF
-	TRBV6-5	TRBD2	TRBJ2-1	TGTGCCAGCAGTTACTTAGCGGGGGGATCCAATGAGCAGTTCTTC	CASSYLAGGSNEQFF
few	TRBV5-4	-	TRBJ2-1	TGTGCCAGCAGCTTATCAGGGTACAATGAGCAGTTCTTC	CASSLSGYNEQFF
-	TRBV5-1	-	TRBJ1-6	TGCGCCAGTACCTGGGACATCAATTCACCCCTCCACTTT	CASTWDINSPLHF
-	TRBV9	TRBD1	TRBJ1-1	TGTGCCAGCGGAAGGACAGGAGGGACTGAAGCTTTCTTT	CASGRTGGTEAFF
-	TRBV11-2	-	TRBJ1-2	TGTGCCAGCAGCTTAGCTGGCAGTAACTATGGCTACACCTTC	CASSLAGSNYGYTF
-	TRBV4-1	TRBD1	TRBJ2-5	TGCGCCAGCAGCCGTGACAGGGATATGGGAGAGACCCAGTACTTC	CASSRDRDMGETQYF
-	TRBV20-1	-	TRBJ2-5	TGCAGTGCTAGTATCCGGGAGACCCAGTACTTC	CSASIRETQYF
-	TRBV7-8	-	TRBJ1-1	TGTGCCAGCAGCCTGTTTCGGGTTCGGAGCACTGAAGCTTTCTTT	CASSLFRVRSTEAFF
-	TRBV9	-	TRBJ2-6	TGTGCCAGCAGTCATCCAGTCCTGCGACACACCTCTGGGGCCAACGTCCTGACTTTC	CASSHPVLRHTSGANVLTF
-	TRBV19	TRBD1	TRBJ2-2	TGTGCCAGTAGTATCAGGGGGTGGTATGGCACCGGGGAGCTGTTTTTT	CASSIRGWYGTGELFF
-	TRBV4-1	TRBD2	TRBJ2-7	TGCGCCAGCAGCTGGCAGGGGCTTGAAGCGGGAGGTTCCTACGAGCAGTACTTC	CASSWQGLEAGGSYEQYF
-	TRBV5-1	-	TRBJ2-6	TGCGCCAGCAGCTTGGCGGTGAAGACTTCTGGGGCCAACGTCCTGACTTTC	CASSLAVKTSGANVLTF
-	TRBV6-1	-	TRBJ2-5	TGTGCCAGCAGTGAACTTGACACTCAAGAGACCCAGTACTTC	CASSELDTQETQYF
once	TRBV9	TRBD2	TRBJ2-7	TGTGCCAGCAGTTCTGGACTAGCGGCAACGAGCTCCTACGAGCAGTACTTC	CASSSGLAATSSYEQYF
-	TRBV12-5	TRBD1	TRBJ1-2	TGTGCTAGTGGTTTGGGTCCCGGGACAGGGGTCCATGGCTACACCTTC	CASGLGPGTGVHGYTF
-	TRBV30	-	TRBJ2-2	TGTGCCTGGAGCCACGGGGAGCTGTTTTTT	CAWSHGELFF
-	TRBV5-1	-	TRBJ1-1	TGCGCCAGCAGCTTACTTTCACCTGATGTGCTCAACACTGAAGCTTTCTTT	CASSLLSPDVLNTEAFF
-	TRBV25-1	-	TRBJ2-1	TGTGCCAGCAGTGAATCTAGTCCGACGCAGTTCTTC	CASSESSPTQFF
-	TRBV2	-	TRBJ1-1	TGTGCCAGCAGACTAGACGGTTCATTTGAAGCTTTCTTT	CASRLDGSFEAFF
-	TRBV7-2	-	TRBJ1-1	TGTGCCAGCAGCTACCAACAGGACACTGAAGCTTTCTTT	CASSYQQDTEAFF
-	TRBV28	TRBD2	TRBJ2-4	TGTGCCAGCAGTTTACGGGACAGCCTAGGACTAGCGGGAGGGTACGGGGTCAAAAACATTCAGTACTTC	CASSLRDSLGLAGGYGVKNIQYF
-	TRBV7-9	-	TRBJ2-3	TGTGCCAGCAGTCAATTCCTAGGAATGGCGCAGTATTTT	CASSQFLGMAQYF
-	TRBV4-1	-	TRBJ2-7	TGCGCCAGCAGCCAAGAAGACTGGCGCTCCTACGAGCAGTACTTC	CASSQEDWRSYEQYF
once	TRBV18	-	TRBJ1-2	TGTGCCAGCTCACCATTACAGGGCCGGACTGGGAACTATGGCTACACCTTC	CASSPLQGRTGNYGYTF
-	TRBV5-5	TRBD2	TRBJ2-7	TGTGCCAGCAGCTTGAATGGCGGACTAGCGGGTTACGAGCAGTACTTC	CASSLNGGLAGYEQYF
-	TRBV6-6	TRBD1	TRBJ2-2	TGTGCCAGCTTTAAGGGACAGGGATTTGGCGGGGAGCTGTTTTTT	CASFKGQGFGGELFF
-	TRBV5-1	-	TRBJ2-1	TGCGCCAGCAGCTTTCTAATACCGGACGGGGGCTCCTACAATGAGCAGTTCTTC	CASSFLIPDGGSYNEQFF
-	TRBV5-1	-	TRBJ1-1	TGCGCCAGCAGCTTGTTGCCAGAAAATGAAGCTTTCTTT	CASSLLPENEAFF
-	TRBV6-6	TRBD1	TRBJ1-5	TGTGCCAGCAGAACGGGACAGGAAGTTCAGCCCCAGCATTTT	CASRTGQEVQPQHF
-	TRBV27	-	TRBJ1-3	TGTGCCAGCAGCGTACGACCAGGGGTCTCTGGAAACACCATATATTTT	CASSVRPGVSGNTIYF
-	TRBV2	TRBD1	TRBJ2-4	TGTGCCAGCAGCAGGGGGCGCGAAAACATTCAGTACTTC	CASSRGRENIQYF
once	TRBV5-8	-	TRBJ2-5	TGTGCCAGCAGCTCCTGGGGGGATTTGGAGACCCAGTACTTC	CASSSWGDLETQYF
-	TRBV10-3	-	TRBJ2-1	TGTGCCTCCAGGACTATATCCTACAATGAGCAGTTCTTC	CASRTISYNEQFF
-	TRBV9	TRBD1	TRBJ1-1	TGTGCCAGCAGCGGGGGCCAACGGGACAGACAATACCCGAACACTGAAGCTTTCTTT	CASSGGQRDRQYPNTEAFF
-	TRBV5-4	-	TRBJ2-7	TGTGCCAGCAGCTTGCCACAGAACGAGCAGTACTTC	CASSLPQNEQYF
-	TRBV9	TRBD2	TRBJ2-1	TGTGCCAGCAGCGGTAGCGGGAGGGAGTACAATGAGCAGTTCTTC	CASSGSGREYNEQFF